This T cell receptor (beta chain) was recovered during a study of cytomegalovirus exposure and HLA in healthy donors. Study context: The 666 first-cohort repertoires shared a platform with the roughly 130 validation repertoires, as reported in a later analysis.

Study-wide findings and caveats: Cytomegalovirus association was assigned to approximately 160 TCR beta chains. TCR clusters originating in the first cohort tended to co-occur in the approximately 120 validation repertoires, according to a later analysis.

Repertoires were generated with immunoSEQ multiplex PCR, while TCRdb's copy carries only in-frame clones and drops some. The table includes around 200,000 clones, roughly 84% detected once. V was clipped by 0 bases and J by 5 bases, with 11 bases between them. The germline V gene encodes CDR1 SGHRS and CDR2 YFSETQ. The CDR3 covers 14 residues. On this clone: Its specificity is unknown.

The TCR originated in a woman between 18 and 29 years old in good health and CMV-seropositive. J is TRBJ1-2 and V is TRBV5-1; TRBD1 might be the D (6 bases). The sample consisted of PBMCs. Here the CDR3 reads CASSLGTAPYGYTF. Here the CDR3 DNA reads TGCGCCAGCAGCTTGGGGACAGCTCCTTATGGCTACACCTTC.